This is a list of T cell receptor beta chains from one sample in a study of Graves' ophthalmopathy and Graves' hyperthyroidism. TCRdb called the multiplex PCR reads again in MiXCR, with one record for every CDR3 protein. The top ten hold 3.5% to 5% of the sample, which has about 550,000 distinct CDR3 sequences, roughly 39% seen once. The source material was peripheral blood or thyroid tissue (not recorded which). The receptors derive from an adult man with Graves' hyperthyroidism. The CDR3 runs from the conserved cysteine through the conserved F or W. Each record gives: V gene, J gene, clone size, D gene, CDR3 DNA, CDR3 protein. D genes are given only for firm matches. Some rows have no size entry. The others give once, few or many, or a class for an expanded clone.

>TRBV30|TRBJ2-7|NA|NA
TGTGCCTGGAGCGGAATCGGCTACGAGCAGTACTTC
CAWSGIGYEQYF
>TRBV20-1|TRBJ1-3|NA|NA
TGCAGTGCTACTCGGCCAGACACGTATGGAAACACCATATATTTT
CSATRPDTYGNTIYF
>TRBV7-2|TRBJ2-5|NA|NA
TGTGCCAGCAGTAGGGCCAGGGGTGAGACCCAGTACTTC
CASSRARGETQYF
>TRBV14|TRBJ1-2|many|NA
TGTGCCAGCAGCCAAGCCAGGACTTATGGCTACACCTTC
CASSQARTYGYTF
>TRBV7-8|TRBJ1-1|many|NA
TGTGCCAGCAGCTTTTCCACTGAAGCTTTCTTT
CASSFSTEAFF
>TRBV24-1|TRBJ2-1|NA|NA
TGTGCCACCAGTGATGACGACTATGGGCTCGAGCAGTTCTTC
CATSDDDYGLEQFF
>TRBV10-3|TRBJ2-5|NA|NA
TGTGCCATCAGTGAGCGGGACAATCAGCCCCAGTACTTC
CAISERDNQPQYF
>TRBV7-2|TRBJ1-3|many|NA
TGTGCCAGCAGCCGCGACAGAACCTCTGGAAACACCATATATTTT
CASSRDRTSGNTIYF
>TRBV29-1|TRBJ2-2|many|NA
TGCAGCGTTGTCTGGGGGGACACCGGGGAGCTGTTTTTT
CSVVWGDTGELFF
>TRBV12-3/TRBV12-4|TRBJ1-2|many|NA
TGTGCCAGCAGTTTCGACTTGAGCTATGGCTACACCTTC
CASSFDLSYGYTF
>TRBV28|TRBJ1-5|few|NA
TGTGCCAGCGGGGGGAGTAATCCGCGAAATAGCAATCAGCCCCAGCATTTT
CASGGSNPRNSNQPQHF
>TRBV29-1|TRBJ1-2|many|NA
TGCAGCGTTGATATGGCAGGAAACATCAACTATGGCTACACCTTC
CSVDMAGNINYGYTF
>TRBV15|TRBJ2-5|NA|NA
TGTGCCACCAGCTCCGCCGGGGGAGAGACCCAGTACTTC
CATSSAGGETQYF
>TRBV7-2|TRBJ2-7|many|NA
TGTGCCAGCAGCTTAGATGGCGACTCCTACGAGCAGTACTTC
CASSLDGDSYEQYF
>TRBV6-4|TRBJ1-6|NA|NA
TGTGCCAGCAGATGGACGGATTATAATCCACCCCTCCACTTT
CASRWTDYNPPLHF
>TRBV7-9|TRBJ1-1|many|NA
TGTGCCAGCAGCTTAGCGCTTACTGAAGCTTTCTTT
CASSLALTEAFF
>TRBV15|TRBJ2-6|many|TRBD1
TGTGCCACCAGGGACAGGTCTGGGGCCAACGTCCTGACTTTC
CATRDRSGANVLTF
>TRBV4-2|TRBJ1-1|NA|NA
TGTGCCAGCAGCCAAGATCCAGGGACGGGCACTGAAGCTTTCTTT
CASSQDPGTGTEAFF
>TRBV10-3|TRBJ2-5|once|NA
TGTGCCATCAGGGGGGCGGTTGCGGAGACCCAGTACTTC
CAIRGAVAETQYF
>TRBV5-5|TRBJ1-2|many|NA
TGTGCCAGCAGCTTCAGTCAGGGAGATGGCTACACCTTC
CASSFSQGDGYTF
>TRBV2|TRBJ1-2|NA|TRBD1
TGTGCCAGCAGTGCCCCCTCCGGGACAGCCTATGGCTACACCTTC
CASSAPSGTAYGYTF
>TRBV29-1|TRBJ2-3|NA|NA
TGCAGCGTTGTTGAGCGGAGCACAGATACGCAGTATTTT
CSVVERSTDTQYF
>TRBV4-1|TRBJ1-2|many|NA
TGCGCCAGCAGCCAAGTGGGAGGGAACTATGGCTACACCTTC
CASSQVGGNYGYTF
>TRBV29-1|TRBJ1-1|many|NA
TGCAGCGTTGATCGCTTATCCGGCACTGAAGCTTTCTTT
CSVDRLSGTEAFF
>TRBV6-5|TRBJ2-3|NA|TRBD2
TGTGCCAGCAGCTTAGCCGGGGCGGGAGGAAGGACAGATACGCAGTATTTT
CASSLAGAGGRTDTQYF
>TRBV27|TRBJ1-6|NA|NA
TGTGCCAGCAGTTTCCGGGGTAATAATTCACCCCTCCACTTT
CASSFRGNNSPLHF
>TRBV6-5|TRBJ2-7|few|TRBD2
TGTGCCAGCAGAAATAGCGGGGGGGCCGGCTCCAGCTCCCTCGACGAGCAGTACTTC
CASRNSGGAGSSSLDEQYF
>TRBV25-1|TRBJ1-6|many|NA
TGTGCCACCAGGGAACAGGGTGGTAATTCACCCCTCCACTTT
CATREQGGNSPLHF
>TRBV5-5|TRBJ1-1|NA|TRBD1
TGTGCCAGCAGCTTGGCCGCGTGGGTTTTACGGGACAGGGGTTCTGAAGCTTTCTTT
CASSLAAWVLRDRGSEAFF
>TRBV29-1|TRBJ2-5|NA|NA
TGCAGCTTGGCCTGGTTAGAGACCCAGTACTTC
CSLAWLETQYF
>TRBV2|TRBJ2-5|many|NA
TGTGCCAGCAGTGAAGAGGACAGTGCATTGGGGACCCAGTACTTC
CASSEEDSALGTQYF
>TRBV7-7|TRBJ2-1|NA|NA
TGTGCTAGCAGCTTTAAACAGGACAATGAGCAGTTCTTC
CASSFKQDNEQFF
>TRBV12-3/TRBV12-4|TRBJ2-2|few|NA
TGTGCCAGCAGTTGGGACGACGGGTCCGGGGAGCTGTTTTTT
CASSWDDGSGELFF
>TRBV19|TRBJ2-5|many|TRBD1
TGTGCCAGTAGTGGGGACAGGGGACGAGAGACCCAGTACTTC
CASSGDRGRETQYF
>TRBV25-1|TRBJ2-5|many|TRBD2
TGTGCCAGCAGCTCCAGCGGGAGCAGTGGGACCCAGTACTTC
CASSSSGSSGTQYF
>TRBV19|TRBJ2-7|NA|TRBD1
TGTGCCAGTAAGAGGGGACAGGGCCTCGAGCAGTACTTC
CASKRGQGLEQYF
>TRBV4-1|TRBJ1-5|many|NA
TGCGCCAGCAGCCAAGTATGGCAGGGGACCAGCAATCAGCCCCAGCATTTT
CASSQVWQGTSNQPQHF
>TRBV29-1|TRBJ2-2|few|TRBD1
TGCAGCGTTTCCGTCCAATCGGGACAGGTGTCGAACACCGGGGAGCTGTTTTTT
CSVSVQSGQVSNTGELFF